The 8 T cell receptor beta chains presented below share a single source sample, sequenced in a study of PD-1 blockade in mismatch repair-deficient tumors. Data came from immunoSEQ multiplex PCR; TCRdb stores just in-frame clones and leaves some out. The table has around 33,000 clones, around 80% seen once. The material sequenced was PBMCs, taken less than 7 weeks after starting pembrolizumab. The receptors were sampled from an adult with mismatch repair-deficient cancer.

CDR3 DNA sequence: TGTGCCAGCAGCCCGGCGACAGGGGGCAATGGCTACACCTTC. It codes for CASSPATGGNGYTF. The V call is TRBV7-2, the J call TRBJ1-2; 10 bases match TRBD1. Germline V CDR1 and CDR2: SGHTA, FQGNSA. Trimming removed 5 bases from V and 6 bases from J; junction bases left unmatched: 6. CDR3 length: 14 residues.

This clone was recorded once. The genes are TRBV7-2 and TRBJ1-1; D is undetermined. The CDR3 spans 15 residues. V lost 0 bases, J lost 2 bases, and 10 bases lay in between. The V gene's germline CDR1 is SGHTA and CDR2 FQGNSA. Here the CDR3 reads CASSLALAANTEAFF. In DNA form, the CDR3 reads TGTGCCAGCAGCTTAGCGCTGGCGGCTAACACTGAAGCTTTCTTT.

The chain joins TRBV5-1 to TRBJ1-1; 8 bases agree with TRBD1. The germline gives CDR1 SGHRS, CDR2 YFSETQ. Trimming cost V 0 bases and J 2 bases; bases outside gene matches: 3. CDR3 length equals 15 residues. CDR3 in amino acids: CASSLGDRSNTEAFF. The DNA of the CDR3 is TGCGCCAGCAGCTTGGGGGACAGGAGTAACACTGAAGCTTTCTTT. The variable domain in full, with the rest retrieved from reference TRBV5-1 and TRBJ1-1, is KAGVTQTPRYLIKTRGQQVTLSCSPISGHRSVSWYQQTPGQGLQFLFEYFSETQRNKGNFPGRFSGRQFSNSRSEMNVSTLELGDSALYLCASSLGDRSNTEAFFGQGTRLTVV.

This chain joins TRBV9 and TRBJ2-3; 7 bases are a match to TRBD1. Per germline, CDR1 SGDLS and CDR2 YYNGEE. With 3 bases clipped from V and 0 bases from J, the junction kept 10 bases outside the gene matches. The CDR3 runs to 17 residues. The CDR3: CASSGQGGQGSTDTQYF. Here the CDR3 DNA reads TGTGCCAGCAGCGGCCAAGGGGGCCAAGGTAGCACAGATACGCAGTATTTT.

This clone was counted only a few times. This chain uses TRBV19 with TRBJ2-7, with 7 bases matching TRBD1. This CDR3 spans 15 amino acids. From germline, CDR1 is LNHDA and CDR2 SQIVND (reference sequence). V lost 4 bases and J lost 4; bases outside the gene matches: 10. CDR3 DNA sequence: TGTGCCAGTAGTACCAGTCTAGGGGGCCGGTACGAGCAGTACTTC. As protein: CASSTSLGGRYEQYF.

This clone showed up just a few times. The genes are TRBV6-5 and TRBJ1-1, with 8 bases fitting TRBD1. With 6 bases clipped from V and 12 bases from J, the junction kept 9 bases outside the gene matches. CDR3 length equals 12 residues. The germline V gene has CDR1 MNHEY and CDR2 SVGAGI. CDR3 amino acids: CASRSRQGRSFF. In DNA form, the CDR3 reads TGTGCCAGCAGAAGTCGACAGGGGAGATCTTTCTTT.

This clone has a single count. This chain joins TRBV25-1 and TRBJ2-7, with a weak D call TRBD2 (5 bases). V was clipped by 7 bases and J by 0 bases, with 16 bases between them. CDR1 MGHDK and CDR2 SYGVNS come from the germline V gene. This CDR3 has 15 amino acids. Here the CDR3 DNA reads TGTGCCAGCACCACCTCGAGCGGCCCCTCCTACGAGCAGTACTTC. It specifies CASTTSSGPSYEQYF.

The chain couples TRBV9 to TRBJ2-1; the D gene is possibly TRBD2 (7 bases). V was trimmed by 0 bases and J by 9 bases, leaving 16 bases between them. CDR1 SGDLS and CDR2 YYNGEE come from the germline V gene. The CDR3 extends over 15 amino acids. The CDR3 region is CASSVEGGGPVEQFF. CDR3 DNA sequence: TGTGCCAGCAGCGTAGAAGGGGGAGGGCCTGTTGAGCAGTTCTTC.